This TCR beta chain comes out of a study of blood T cell repertoires in COVID-19. About the research overall: The cDNA or gDNA used as material had been derived from T cells, B-cell-depleted T cells, or PBMCs.

This clone occurred a few times. Here immunoSEQ multiplex PCR was the method, and the copy in TCRdb shows in-frame clones only, minus some. The sample holds approximately 160,000 clones, around four fifths seen once. Trimming pared 3 bases from V and 7 bases from J, leaving 10 bases between. The CDR3 has 13 residues. This chain uses TRBV12-3 or TRBV12-4 with TRBJ2-4, with D possibly TRBD2 on 5 matching bases. The sample taken for sequencing was peripheral blood. The sequence was collected from a woman older than 75 with acute or convalescent COVID-19. CDR3 region: CASSFVPGNIQYF. CDR3 nucleotides: TGTGCCAGCAGTTTTGTCCCGGGGAACATTCAGTACTTC.